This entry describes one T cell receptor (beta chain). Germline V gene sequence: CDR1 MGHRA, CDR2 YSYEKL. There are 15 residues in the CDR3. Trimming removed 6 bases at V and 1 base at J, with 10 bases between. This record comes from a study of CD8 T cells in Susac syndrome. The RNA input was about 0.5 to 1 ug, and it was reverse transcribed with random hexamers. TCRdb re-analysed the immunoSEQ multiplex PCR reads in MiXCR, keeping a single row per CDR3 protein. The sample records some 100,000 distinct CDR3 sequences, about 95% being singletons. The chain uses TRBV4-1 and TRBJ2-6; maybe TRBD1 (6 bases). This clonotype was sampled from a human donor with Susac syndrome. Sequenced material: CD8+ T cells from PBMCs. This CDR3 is CASRRTASGANVLTF. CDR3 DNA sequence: TGCGCCAGCAGACGGACAGCTTCTGGGGCCAACGTCCTGACTTTC.